The sample holds a few counts of the clone carrying this T cell receptor beta chain. The target antigen is unknown. These data come from a study of T-cell memory formation after mild COVID-19. Findings and caveats of the study: The study detected some responding clones in pre-infection memory, suggesting cross-reactive memory joined.

The 5'RACE method, run with constant-segment primers, produced TCR alpha and TCR beta cDNA libraries (carrying sample barcodes and UMIs). From the 5' RACE reads, TCRdb called clonotypes with MiXCR, one entry per CDR3 protein. The table shows some 130,000 distinct CDR3 sequences, with more than 15% occurring only once. The germline gives CDR1 DFQATT, CDR2 SNEGSKA (reference sequence). This CDR3 has 14 amino acids. V was pared by 3 bases and J by 3 bases, with 13 bases between. This receptor was identified in a man between 18 and 35 years old who had mild COVID-19 (a few samples of this study predate the infection). Cell type and time point are not known. Sequencing used PBMCs or a T cell subset sorted from them (not recorded which). The chain has TRBV20-1 and TRBJ2-3, with a possible D match to TRBD2 (5 bases). CDR3 coding DNA: TGCAGTGCTAGGGTCAGCGGTTCGACAGATACGCAGTATTTT. Amino acids: CSARVSGSTDTQYF.